One sample yielded the 9 T cell receptor beta chains listed below, sequenced in a study of cytomegalovirus exposure and HLA in healthy donors. A multiplex PCR was run with 60 Vbeta primers and 13 Jbeta primers. Here immunoSEQ multiplex PCR was the method, and the copy in TCRdb shows in-frame clones only, minus some. The data hold some 150,000 clones, with 80% to 85% observed a single time. The sequenced material came from PBMCs. These receptors originate from a woman aged 50 to 65 in good health and CMV-seropositive.

The rearrangement uses TRBV7-3 and TRBJ2-3; D remains unclear. The ends were cut back, 2 bases at V and 0 bases at J, with 6 bases in the middle. The length of the CDR3 is 14 residues. Germline V gene lookup returns CDR1 SGHTA and CDR2 FQGTGA. The CDR3 sequence is CASSLDRSTDTQYF. The CDR3 DNA sequence: TGTGCCAGCAGCTTAGATCGGAGCACAGATACGCAGTATTTT.

This chain joins TRBV4-3 and TRBJ1-3; no firm D call. V dropped 0 bases and J dropped 5 bases, with 14 bases sitting between them. The length of the CDR3 is 16 residues. The germline V gene has CDR1 LGHNA and CDR2 YSLEER. The CDR3 region has the DNA TGCGCCAGCAGCCAAGATTCACTGCCCGGGAGAAACACCATATATTTT. As protein: CASSQDSLPGRNTIYF.

CDR3 in DNA: TGCGCCAGCTCCGGACTAGCGGGGGTGGATGAGCAGTTCTTC. Amino acids: CASSGLAGVDEQFF. V usage is TRBV5-1 and J usage is TRBJ2-1, with TRBD2 matching over 13 bases. The germline CDR1 and CDR2 sequences are SGHRS and YFSETQ. With V trimmed by 7 bases and J by 8 bases, 6 bases remained unmatched. The CDR3 spans 14 residues.

The V call is TRBV9, the J call TRBJ1-1; 10 bases fit TRBD1. The CDR3 consists of 15 residues. The ends lost 3 bases at V and 3 bases at J; junction bases unmatched: 5. The germline CDR1 and CDR2 sequences are SGDLS and YYNGEE. CDR3 in DNA: TGTGCCAGCAGCGACCGACAGGGGGCGTACACTGAAGCTTTCTTT. It codes for CASSDRQGAYTEAFF.

This chain links TRBV21-1 with TRBJ2-3; the table's D call TRBD2 went unverified against the DNA. TRBV21-1 represents a pseudogene. This CDR3 has 17 amino acids. The CDR3 is CASSPRWERERGDTQYF. CDR3 DNA: TGTGCCAGCAGCCCTCGATGGGAGCGGGAGAGGGGAGATACGCAGTATTTT.

The rearrangement links TRBV19 to TRBJ1-5; maybe TRBD1 (5 bases). The germline V gene encodes CDR1 LNHDA and CDR2 SQIVND (reference sequence). V was shortened by 8 bases and J by 0 bases, with 20 bases between the two germline ends. This CDR3 is built from 17 residues. CDR3 sequence: CASLRRPGLYSNQPQHF. CDR3 coding DNA: TGTGCCAGTTTAAGGAGACCGGGACTCTATAGCAATCAGCCCCAGCATTTT.

The V call is TRBV19, the J call TRBJ2-3, with D possibly TRBD2 on 6 matching bases. Germline assignment: CDR1 LNHDA and CDR2 SQIVND (reference sequence). This CDR3 comprises 15 residues. Trimming shortened V by 1 base and J by 4 bases, and 12 bases separated the two germline ends. CDR3 protein: CASSIVGEAADTQYF. The CDR3 region has the DNA TGTGCCAGTAGTATAGTCGGGGAGGCCGCAGATACGCAGTATTTT.

V is TRBV15 and J is TRBJ1-5; D is possibly TRBD1 (5 bases). The germline gives CDR1 LNHNV, CDR2 YYDKDF (reference sequence). The CDR3 runs to 15 residues. V shed 0 bases and J shed 10 bases, with 16 bases lying between them. This chain's CDR3 is CATSRESMGLSPQHF. CDR3 coding DNA: TGTGCCACCAGCAGAGAATCGATGGGGCTCAGCCCCCAGCATTTT.

V gene TRBV4-3 combines with J gene TRBJ1-1; D unclear. Trimming removed 4 bases at V and 6 bases at J, with 12 bases between. Germline assignment: CDR1 LGHNA and CDR2 YSLEER. The CDR3 is 13 amino acids. CDR3 in amino acids: CASSLGVHAEAFF. CDR3 nucleotide sequence: TGCGCCAGCAGCCTCGGAGTCCACGCTGAAGCTTTCTTT.